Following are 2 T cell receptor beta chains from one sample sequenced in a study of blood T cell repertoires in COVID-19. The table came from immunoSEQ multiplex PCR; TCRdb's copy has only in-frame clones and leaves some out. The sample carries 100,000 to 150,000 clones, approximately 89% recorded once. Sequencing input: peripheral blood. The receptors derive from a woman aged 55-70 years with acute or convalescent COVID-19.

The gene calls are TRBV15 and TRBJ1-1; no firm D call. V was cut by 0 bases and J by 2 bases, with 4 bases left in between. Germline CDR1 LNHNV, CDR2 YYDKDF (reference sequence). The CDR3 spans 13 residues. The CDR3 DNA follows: TGTGCCACCAGCAGAGACAGTAACACTGAAGCTTTCTTT. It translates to CATSRDSNTEAFF.

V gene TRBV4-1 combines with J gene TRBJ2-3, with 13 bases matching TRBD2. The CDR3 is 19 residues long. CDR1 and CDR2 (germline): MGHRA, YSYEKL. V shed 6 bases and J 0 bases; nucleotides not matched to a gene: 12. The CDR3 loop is CASRATSGRTKPSTDTQYF. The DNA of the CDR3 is TGCGCCAGCAGGGCGACTAGCGGGAGGACGAAACCTAGCACAGATACGCAGTATTTT.